These 2 T cell receptor beta chains came from one sample sequenced in a study of T cell clonality in common variable immunodeficiency. Assay: immunoSEQ multiplex PCR; the TCRdb copy retains only in-frame clones and omits some. This table holds under 45,000 clones with no singletons; the top ten claim over 1.1%. Input material: peripheral blood mononuclear cells. These TCRs come from a person aged 18 to 75 in good health.

This clone appeared many times. The read ends 3 residues before the CDR3 terminus; that terminus is restored from the germline J gene. The chain has TRBV16 and TRBJ1-1, with TRBD1 matching 7 bases. With V trimmed by 1 base and J by 4 bases, 6 bases remained unmatched. CDR1 and CDR2 (germline): KGHSY, FQNENV. The CDR3 runs 15 residues. CDR3 DNA (partial): TGTGCCAGCAGCCAATATGAGGGGGCAGGCACTGAA. Translated, it gives CASSQYEGAGTE. The complete CDR3 sequence is CASSQYEGAGTEAFF. Full variable domain (remainder filled in from reference TRBV16 and TRBJ1-1): GEEVAQTPKHLVRGEGQKAKLYCAPIKGHSYVFWYQQVLKNEFKFLISFQNENVFDETGMPKERFSAKCLPNSPCSLEIQATKLEDSAVYFCASSQYEGAGTEAFFGQGTRLTVV.

This clone was counted ten times or more. Read coverage stops 3 residues before the CDR3 terminus; the germline J gene supplies the remainder. The chain couples TRBV2 to TRBJ2-2; unclear D gene. V lost 4 bases and J lost 1, with 10 bases in between. This CDR3 region has 15 residues. Germline V gives CDR1 SNHLY, CDR2 FYNNEI. Incomplete CDR3 DNA: TGTGCCAGCAGTGTGACAATGCAGAACACCGGGGAG. Translated: CASSVTMQNTGE. From start to end, the CDR3 is CASSVTMQNTGELFF.